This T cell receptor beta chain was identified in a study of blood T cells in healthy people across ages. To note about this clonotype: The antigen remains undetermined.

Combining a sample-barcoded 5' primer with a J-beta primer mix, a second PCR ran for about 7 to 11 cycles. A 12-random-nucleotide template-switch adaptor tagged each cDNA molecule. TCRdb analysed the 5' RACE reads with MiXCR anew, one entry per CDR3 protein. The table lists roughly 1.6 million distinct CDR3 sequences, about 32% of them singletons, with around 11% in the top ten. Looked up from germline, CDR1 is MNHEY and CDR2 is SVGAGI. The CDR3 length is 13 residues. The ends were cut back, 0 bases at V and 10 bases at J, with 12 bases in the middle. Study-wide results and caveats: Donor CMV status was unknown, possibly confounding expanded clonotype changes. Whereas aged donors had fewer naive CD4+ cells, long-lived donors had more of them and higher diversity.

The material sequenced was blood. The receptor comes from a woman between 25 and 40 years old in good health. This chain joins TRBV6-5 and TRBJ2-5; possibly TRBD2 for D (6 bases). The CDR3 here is CASSYSAGGRQYF. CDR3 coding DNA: TGTGCCAGCAGTTACTCTGCCGGGGGTCGCCAGTACTTC.